This passage covers 28 T cell receptor beta chains from one sample sequenced in a study of T cell changes during pregnancy in multiple sclerosis. The table came from immunoSEQ multiplex PCR; TCRdb's copy has only in-frame clones and leaves some out. This table holds some 20,000 clones, around 90% found once. Sequences were derived from CD8+ T cells from peripheral blood mononuclear cells, sampled in the third trimester of pregnancy. These receptors all come from a female donor in good health, enrolled as a control in a pregnancy study.

In its sample, this clone was seen once. This chain links TRBV6-5 with TRBJ2-3, with D maybe TRBD1 (6 bases). Trimming pared 2 bases from V and 4 bases from J, leaving 13 bases between. The CDR3 is made up of 15 amino acids. Germline loops: CDR1 MNHEY, CDR2 SVGAGI. The CDR3 loop reads CASSYGGWGADTQYF. The CDR3 region has the DNA TGTGCCAGCAGTTACGGGGGCTGGGGTGCAGATACGCAGTATTTT.

This clone is classed as medium-sized. The chain combines TRBV5-4 with TRBJ1-1; D not certain. The V and J ends lost 0 bases and 6 bases respectively, with 12 bases between them. The CDR3 covers 14 residues. Germline values: CDR1 SGHNT, CDR2 YYREEE (reference sequence). Written as DNA, the CDR3 is TGTGCCAGCAGCTTGGTTGGCGGGGTCTCTGAAGCTTTCTTT. It specifies CASSLVGGVSEAFF.

CDR3 bases: TGTGCCAGCAGCTCATCCGGGACAGGGTACGGCGAGCAGTACTTC. Translated: CASSSSGTGYGEQYF. This chain connects TRBV7-9 to TRBJ2-7; TRBD1 agrees at 9 bases. The ends lost 4 bases at V and 6 bases at J; junction bases unmatched: 10. Looked up from germline, CDR1 is SEHNR and CDR2 is FQNEAQ (reference sequence). The CDR3 has 15 residues.

The J gene is TRBJ2-7, the V gene TRBV27, with TRBD2 matching 7 bases. This CDR3 spans 14 amino acids. Losses at the gene ends were 8 bases for V and 1 base for J; bases not matched to a gene: 8. Germline assignment: CDR1 MNHEY and CDR2 SMNVEV (reference sequence). CDR3 protein: CASAVSSGSYEQYF. For the CDR3, the DNA is TGTGCCAGCGCTGTCTCTAGCGGTTCCTACGAGCAGTACTTC.

The rearrangement links TRBV19 to TRBJ2-6; TRBD1 is a possible D gene (7 bases). The CDR3 covers 13 residues. Looked up from germline, CDR1 is LNHDA and CDR2 is SQIVND (reference sequence). The V end lost 9 bases, the J end lost 5 bases, and 11 bases lay between the germline ends. CDR3 in DNA: TGTGCCAGCAGGGGGGAATGGGCCAACGTCCTGACTTTC. This codes for CASRGEWANVLTF.

This chain connects TRBV2 to TRBJ2-7, with D maybe TRBD1 (5 bases). Trimming cost V 6 bases and J 2 bases, with 14 bases left between them. CDR3 length: 14 amino acids. Germline-derived CDR1 and CDR2 are SNHLY and FYNNEI. CDR3 nucleotide sequence: TGTGCCAGCAGCCGACAGACGGCTACCTACGAGCAGTACTTC. This sequence encodes CASSRQTATYEQYF.

This chain uses TRBV19 with TRBJ2-7; tentative D call: TRBD1 (6 bases). The germline V gene encodes CDR1 LNHDA and CDR2 SQIVND (reference sequence). CDR3 size: 15 residues. The germline V and J ends were trimmed by 3 bases and 5 bases, with 17 bases remaining between them. The CDR3 coding sequence is TGTGCCAGTAGTATTATCGGCAGGGGAAGCCACGAGCAGTACTTC. Encoded protein: CASSIIGRGSHEQYF.

This clone was recorded only once. The chain employs TRBV30 and TRBJ1-1; a possible D gene is TRBD1 (5 bases). Trimming removed 1 base from V and 3 bases from J, with 12 bases in between. The CDR3 runs to 14 residues. Germline V gene data show CDR1 as GTSNPN and CDR2 as SVGIG (reference sequence). CDR3 DNA sequence: TGTGCCTGGAGTGAGGGGATAGGGGACACTGAAGCTTTCTTT. As protein: CAWSEGIGDTEAFF. Using reference TRBV30 and TRBJ1-1 for the parts outside the CDR3, the full variable domain is SQTIHQWPATLVQPVGSPLSLECTVEGTSNPNLYWYRQAAGRGLQLLFYSVGIGQISSEVPQNLSASRPQDRQFILSSKKLLLSDSGFYLCAWSEGIGDTEAFFGQGTRLTVV.

This clone is medium-sized. The chain recombines TRBV5-1 with TRBJ1-2, with 11 bases aligning to TRBD1. The V segment lost 4 bases and the J segment 4 bases; nucleotides outside the gene matches: 9. This CDR3 is built from 16 residues. Germline CDR1 and CDR2: SGHRS and YFSETQ. CDR3 DNA: TGCGCCAGCAGCCGAGCGGGGACAGGGGGTTTCTATGGCTACACCTTC. The encoded protein is CASSRAGTGGFYGYTF.

There are a few counts of this clone. V gene TRBV7-8 combines with J gene TRBJ2-1; TRBD2 matches 11 bases. There are 18 residues in the CDR3. The J segment lost 4 bases and the V segment lost 0 bases, leaving 8 bases of the junction unmatched. Germline V gene sequence: CDR1 SGHVS, CDR2 FQNEAQ. CDR3: CASSLALTSGSLYNEQFF. The DNA of the CDR3 is TGTGCCAGCAGCTTAGCGCTCACTAGCGGGAGTCTATACAATGAGCAGTTCTTC.

The V gene is TRBV28, the J gene TRBJ1-5; possibly TRBD1 for D (5 bases). The CDR3 length is 14 residues. Germline V gene sequence: CDR1 MDHEN, CDR2 SYDVKM. V was trimmed by 3 bases and J by 6 bases, leaving 12 bases between them. CDR3 in amino acids: CASSFGGVGQPQHF. The DNA for the CDR3 is TGTGCCAGCAGTTTCGGGGGAGTAGGTCAGCCCCAGCATTTT.

The chain couples TRBV6-5 to TRBJ2-1; tentatively, D is TRBD1 (5 bases). In germline, CDR1 is MNHEY, CDR2 SVGAGI. CDR3 length: 14 amino acids. Trimming removed 8 bases at V and 4 bases at J, with 15 bases between. The CDR3 region is CASAYRTNYNEQFF. The CDR3, as DNA: TGTGCCAGCGCTTACAGGACAAATTACAATGAGCAGTTCTTC.

The chain combines TRBV10-2 with TRBJ1-1; perhaps TRBD1 as D (5 bases). Germline loops: CDR1 WSHSY, CDR2 SAAADI. The CDR3 spans 15 residues. The germline V and J ends were trimmed by 2 bases and 1 base, with 11 bases remaining between them. The CDR3 sequence is CASSERGSTNTEAFF. CDR3 in DNA: TGCGCCAGCAGTGAGAGGGGCAGTACGAACACTGAAGCTTTCTTT.

The genes are TRBV19 and TRBJ2-2; maybe TRBD1 (5 bases). The germline V and J ends were trimmed by 0 bases and 0 bases, with 11 bases remaining between them. CDR1 is LNHDA and CDR2 is SQIVND in the germline V gene (reference sequence). This CDR3 is built from 17 residues. The CDR3 nucleotides read TGTGCCAGTAGTATAGATGTAGGGGTTGCGAACACCGGGGAGCTGTTTTTT. It specifies CASSIDVGVANTGELFF.

The V and J genes are TRBV19 and TRBJ2-7; the D gene is possibly TRBD1 (5 bases). Germline CDR1 LNHDA, CDR2 SQIVND (reference sequence). The CDR3 runs 14 residues. V shed 4 bases and J shed 7 bases, with 17 bases lying between them. CDR3 DNA: TGTGCCAGTAGTACACTGACAGAAAACGAAGAGCAGTACTTC. Translated, it gives CASSTLTENEEQYF.

This rearrangement joins TRBV28 to TRBJ1-5, with a weak D call TRBD1 (6 bases). The CDR3 totals 14 residues. Trimming removed 4 bases at V and 7 bases at J, with 14 bases between. The germline CDR1 and CDR2 sequences are MDHEN and SYDVKM. Written as DNA, the CDR3 is TGTGCCAGCAGTTCTACATACAGGGCCCAGCCCCAGCATTTT. It specifies CASSSTYRAQPQHF.

J is TRBJ2-5 and V is TRBV6-6, with TRBD2 identical over 8 bases. Germline loops: CDR1 MNHNY, CDR2 SVGAGI (reference sequence). J was trimmed by 5 bases and V by 5 bases; bases with no gene match: 7. This CDR3 has 14 residues. CDR3 in amino acids: CASSAGGAGETQYF. In DNA form, the CDR3 reads TGTGCCAGCAGTGCCGGGGGGGCCGGGGAGACCCAGTACTTC.

The V gene is TRBV7-3, the J gene TRBJ2-1, with 11 bases fitting TRBD2. Germline assignment: CDR1 SGHTA and CDR2 FQGTGA. The CDR3 length is 15 residues. V lost 5 bases, J lost 4 bases, and 4 bases stayed unmatched. Here the CDR3 DNA reads TGTGCCAGCAGCCTAGCGGGGGGACTTTACAATGAGCAGTTCTTC. Its protein is CASSLAGGLYNEQFF.

The chain combines TRBV19 with TRBJ2-7, with 10 nucleotides matching TRBD1. Germline V gene lookup returns CDR1 LNHDA and CDR2 SQIVND (reference sequence). There are 14 residues in the CDR3. The junction had 4 bases not matched to a gene; V was cut back by 6 bases and J by 2 bases. As DNA, the CDR3 is TGTGCCAGTAGCACCGGGACAGGGGCCTACGAGCAGTACTTC. It is translated as CASSTGTGAYEQYF.

This clone was detected only once. The chain links TRBV4-1 to TRBJ1-5, with 10 bases lining up with TRBD1. The germline V gene encodes CDR1 MGHRA and CDR2 YSYEKL. This CDR3 is built from 19 residues. After removal of 4 bases from V and 0 bases from J, the junction contained 12 bases not matched to a gene. CDR3 sequence: CASSRNPGQGIYSNQPQHF. The CDR3 DNA is TGCGCCAGCAGCCGAAACCCGGGACAGGGGATCTATAGCAATCAGCCCCAGCATTTT.

This clone ranks as large. The chain recombines TRBV7-9 with TRBJ2-7, with TRBD1 identical over 7 bases. CDR1 is SEHNR and CDR2 is FQNEAQ in the germline V gene (reference sequence). V lost 5 bases and J lost 3; bases outside the gene matches: 7. This CDR3 comprises 14 residues. The CDR3 sequence is CASSPKGDSYEQYF. CDR3 in DNA: TGTGCCAGCAGCCCCAAAGGGGACAGCTACGAGCAGTACTTC.

This chain uses TRBV6-5 with TRBJ1-2; perhaps TRBD1 as D (6 bases). The CDR3 is made up of 15 amino acids. Germline V CDR1 and CDR2: MNHEY, SVGAGI. With 2 bases removed from V and 4 bases from J, the gap between germline ends came to 14 bases. CDR3 amino acids: CASSYAPGGAYGYTF. Here the CDR3 DNA reads TGTGCCAGCAGTTACGCTCCGGGGGGGGCCTATGGCTACACCTTC.

The genes are TRBV6-1 and TRBJ2-6, with D maybe TRBD1 (5 bases). V shed 2 bases and J shed 0 bases, with 26 bases lying between them. This CDR3 has 22 residues. The germline V gene has CDR1 MNHNS and CDR2 SASEGT. This chain's CDR3 is CASSEQELVWTYTYSGANVLTF. The CDR3 DNA sequence: TGTGCCAGCAGTGAACAGGAGTTGGTTTGGACATACACCTACTCTGGGGCCAACGTCCTGACTTTC.

CDR3 amino acids: CASSLLVDEQFF. The DNA of the CDR3 is TGTGCCAGCAGTTTATTAGTCGATGAGCAGTTCTTC. The gene calls are TRBV28 and TRBJ2-1; D is undetermined. The germline gives CDR1 MDHEN, CDR2 SYDVKM. The CDR3 totals 12 residues. Trimming shortened V by 1 base and J by 8 bases, and 6 bases separated the two germline ends.

This clone was seen once. The J gene is TRBJ2-3, the V gene TRBV30, with D tentatively TRBD2 (5 bases). Germline V gives CDR1 GTSNPN, CDR2 SVGIG (reference sequence). Trimming stripped 2 bases from V and 0 bases from J, with 12 bases between. CDR3 length: 15 amino acids. The CDR3 spells CAWSPQRTSTDTQYF. The CDR3 DNA reads TGTGCCTGGAGTCCACAACGGACTAGCACAGATACGCAGTATTTT. Full variable domain (remainder filled in from reference TRBV30 and TRBJ2-3): SQTIHQWPATLVQPVGSPLSLECTVEGTSNPNLYWYRQAAGRGLQLLFYSVGIGQISSEVPQNLSASRPQDRQFILSSKKLLLSDSGFYLCAWSPQRTSTDTQYFGPGTRLTVL.

The V and J genes are TRBV7-2 and TRBJ1-1, with D perhaps TRBD1 (6 bases). Trimming shortened V by 3 bases and J by 0 bases, and 11 bases separated the two germline ends. CDR3 length: 15 residues. From germline, CDR1 is SGHTA and CDR2 FQGNSA. The CDR3 loop reads CASSLDRFLNTEAFF. The CDR3 region has the DNA TGTGCCAGCAGCTTGGACAGATTTCTGAACACTGAAGCTTTCTTT.

V and J are TRBV30 and TRBJ1-4, with D perhaps TRBD1 (5 bases). V was clipped by 0 bases and J by 6 bases, with 8 bases between them. Per the germline V gene, CDR1 is GTSNPN and CDR2 is SVGIG (reference sequence). This CDR3 is built from 13 residues. The CDR3 nucleotides are TGTGCCTGGAGTGTAGGGGATGATGAAAAACTGTTTTTT. Amino acid sequence: CAWSVGDDEKLFF.

The gene calls are TRBV7-9 and TRBJ2-7; 7 bases align to TRBD2. The CDR3 runs to 15 residues. V lost 3 bases and J lost 3; bases outside the gene matches: 8. Germline V CDR1 and CDR2: SEHNR, FQNEAQ (reference sequence). Written as DNA, the CDR3 is TGTGCCAGCAGCTTTAGCGCGGGGGTCCACTACGAGCAGTACTTC. Protein product: CASSFSAGVHYEQYF.